These 13 T cell receptor beta chains came from one sample sequenced in a study of CD8 T cells in Susac syndrome. RNA in amounts of roughly 0.5 to 1 ug was reverse transcribed with random hexamers. In TCRdb, the immunoSEQ multiplex PCR reads were re-called with MiXCR into one record per CDR3 protein. The table shows 120,000 to 150,000 distinct CDR3 sequences, with around 95% occurring only once. Sample: CD4+ T cells from PBMCs. These receptors were taken from a human donor with multiple sclerosis.

The chain recombines TRBV9 with TRBJ1-6; no clear D gene. Germline V gene sequence: CDR1 SGDLS, CDR2 YYNGEE. The CDR3 is 16 residues long. Trimming shortened V by 1 base and J by 5 bases, and 13 bases separated the two germline ends. The CDR3 sequence is CASSVFDTWDNSPLHF. CDR3 DNA: TGTGCCAGCAGCGTATTTGACACGTGGGATAATTCACCCCTCCACTTT.

V gene TRBV9 combines with J gene TRBJ2-1; D might be TRBD2 (5 bases). The CDR3 has 15 residues. V lost 0 bases and J 1 base, leaving 8 bases between the germline ends. Germline values: CDR1 SGDLS, CDR2 YYNGEE. This chain's CDR3 is CASSVEAASYNEQFF. CDR3 in DNA: TGTGCCAGCAGCGTAGAAGCGGCGTCCTACAATGAGCAGTTCTTC.

This clonotype was seen a single time. The chain recombines TRBV4-3 with TRBJ2-4; 14 bases align to TRBD2. Germline loops: CDR1 LGHNA, CDR2 YSLEER. CDR3 length: 18 amino acids. Germline trimming cut 1 base from V and 0 bases from J; bases unmatched to any gene: 2. The CDR3 DNA follows: TGCGCCAGCAGCCAAGGGACTAGCGGGGGGCTAGCCAAAAACATTCAGTACTTC. It translates to CASSQGTSGGLAKNIQYF.

The J gene is TRBJ1-2, the V gene TRBV24-1; D unresolved. Germline CDR1 and CDR2: KGHDR and SFDVKD. The CDR3 has 13 amino acids. Trimming removed 0 bases from V and 0 bases from J, with 1 base in between. The CDR3 reads CATSDLPNYGYTF. CDR3 DNA sequence: TGTGCCACCAGTGATTTGCCTAACTATGGCTACACCTTC.

The chain uses TRBV7-2 and TRBJ2-1; the D gene is possibly TRBD1 (6 bases). The CDR3 extends over 12 amino acids. V was clipped by 5 bases and J by 10 bases, with 12 bases between them. The germline CDR1 and CDR2 sequences are SGHTA and FQGNSA. The CDR3 is CASSVLRGEQFF. As DNA, the CDR3 is TGTGCCAGCAGCGTACTCAGGGGCGAGCAGTTCTTC.

The V gene is TRBV4-2, the J gene TRBJ2-6, with D unresolved. With 0 bases removed from V and 2 bases from J, the gap between germline ends came to 17 bases. The CDR3 is 19 residues long. Germline loops: CDR1 LGHNA, CDR2 YNFKEQ. The CDR3 loop is CASSQEGPDSAAGANVLTF. DNA of the CDR3: TGTGCCAGCAGCCAAGAGGGCCCCGATAGTGCTGCTGGGGCCAACGTCCTGACTTTC.

This sequence joins TRBV14 and TRBJ1-5; D remains unclear. Germline assignment: CDR1 SGHDN and CDR2 FVKESK. Between the trimmed V and J ends, which lost 1 base and 7 bases, there was a span of 11 bases. The length of the CDR3 is 14 residues. The CDR3 region has the DNA TGTGCCAGCAGCCAAGGTAGGGTGGAGCAGCCCCAGCATTTT. It codes for CASSQGRVEQPQHF.

The J gene is TRBJ2-1, the V gene TRBV24-1; 13 bases align to TRBD2. The CDR3 runs 16 residues. CDR1 is KGHDR and CDR2 is SFDVKD in the germline V gene. Trimming took 4 bases from V and 6 from J; bases not matched to a gene: 5. CDR3 amino acids: CATSDLTSGGANEQFF. DNA for the CDR3: TGTGCCACCAGTGACCTCACTAGCGGGGGGGCCAATGAGCAGTTCTTC.

This rearrangement joins TRBV6-1 to TRBJ2-2; D is possibly TRBD1 or TRBD2 (6 bases each). Deletions cut 5 bases from V and 0 bases from J, with 16 bases between. Germline V gene sequence: CDR1 MNHNS, CDR2 SASEGT. This CDR3 comprises 17 residues. The CDR3 sequence is CASSPIGGSTNTGELFF. The DNA for the CDR3 is TGTGCCAGCAGTCCAATAGGGGGGAGTACGAACACCGGGGAGCTGTTTTTT.

The chain links TRBV20-1 to TRBJ1-5, with D uncertain. This CDR3 is built from 15 residues. CDR1 is DFQATT and CDR2 is SNEGSKA in the germline V gene (reference sequence). V shed 5 bases and J shed 2 bases, with 16 bases lying between them. CDR3 sequence reads: CSAGRRVGGNQPQHF. CDR3 nucleotide sequence: TGCAGTGCTGGCCGACGAGTCGGAGGCAATCAGCCCCAGCATTTT.

The chain has TRBV3-1 and TRBJ1-2; tentatively, D is TRBD1 (5 bases). The CDR3 is 12 residues long. Per germline, CDR1 LGHDT and CDR2 YNNKEL (reference sequence). V was shortened by 2 bases and J by 8 bases, with 9 bases between the two germline ends. The CDR3 loop is CASSQSQGGYTF. As DNA, the CDR3 is TGTGCCAGCAGCCAATCCCAGGGAGGCTACACCTTC.

J is TRBJ2-3 and V is TRBV7-2; D call uncertain. The CDR3 is 14 residues long. Trimming pared 1 base from V and 2 bases from J, leaving 7 bases between. Germline assignment: CDR1 SGHTA and CDR2 FQGNSA. CDR3 bases: TGTGCCAGCAGCTTAGACGTTACCACAGATACGCAGTATTTT. As protein: CASSLDVTTDTQYF.

This chain uses TRBV7-9 with TRBJ2-1; TRBD2 might be the D (5 bases). The CDR3 is 13 amino acids. Germline assignment: CDR1 SEHNR and CDR2 FQNEAQ (reference sequence). With 5 bases removed from V and 5 bases from J, the gap between germline ends came to 10 bases. The CDR3 coding sequence is TGTGCCAGCAGCCGCCTGACTAACAATGAGCAGTTCTTC. It translates to CASSRLTNNEQFF.